The clone carrying this T cell receptor (beta chain) was found many times. This specimen comes from a study of early T cells in non-severe SARS-CoV-2 infection. TCRdb reanalysed the 5' RACE reads using MiXCR and keeps one entry per CDR3 protein. Of tens of thousands of distinct CDR3 sequences listed, approximately 6.9% were seen once; the top ten hold approximately 4.1%. This CDR3 has 13 amino acids. V shed 2 bases and J shed 3 bases, with 8 bases lying between them. The germline V gene encodes CDR1 MDHEN and CDR2 SYDVKM. The TCR sequence derives from an adult who was a healthcare worker with PCR-confirmed SARS-CoV-2 infection or an uninfected control (not recorded which). This chain connects TRBV28 to TRBJ2-7; D uncertain. The sample comprised whole blood. The CDR3 sequence is CASSLESGYEQYF. DNA for the CDR3: TGTGCCAGCAGTTTAGAGTCGGGCTACGAGCAGTACTTC. Together with reference TRBV28 and TRBJ2-7, the CDR3 gives the full variable domain: DVKVTQSSRYLVKRTGEKVFLECVQDMDHENMFWYRQDPGLGLRLIYFSYDVKMKEKGDIPEGYSVSREKKERFSLILESASTNQTSMYLCASSLESGYEQYFGPGTRLTVT.